This TCR beta chain was documented in a study of molecular identifiers for immune sequencing clone quantification. This CDR3 has 15 residues. CDR1 is MNHEY, CDR2 SVGAGI, per germline. Regarding the study as a whole: Identical barcode-sharing TCR molecules could lead to underestimated sizes for highly expanded clones.

MiXCR was run by TCRdb on the PCR reads, yielding one entry per CDR3 protein. The sample consists of around 480,000 distinct CDR3 sequences, around 21% of them appearing once. In regard to this clonotype: The antigen is undetermined. This may be a read error: a much more frequent sequence differs by one nucleotide.

The clonotype comes from a human donor in good health. Some libraries in this study had Jurkat cell RNA spiked in. The V call is TRBV6-5, the J call TRBJ2-7; D may be TRBD1 (5 bases). Sequencing used naive CD8+ T cells from blood, with Jurkat cell RNA spiked in. Stated subset: FACS-sorted CD8+CD4-CCR7+CD45RA+ naive T cells. CDR3 residues: CAGSATFLTRGEQYF. In DNA, the CDR3 is TGTGCCGGCAGTGCAACGTTTCTGACAAGGGGCGAGCAGTACTTC.